The 27 T cell receptor beta chains below come from one sample, sequenced in a study of blood T cell repertoires in COVID-19. TCRdb's table, derived via immunoSEQ multiplex PCR, lists solely in-frame clones and lacks some. The table lists fewer than 90,000 clones, about 83% of them singletons. Sequencing used peripheral blood. The source of these receptors is a human donor in a cohort sampled during active COVID-19.

The rearrangement links TRBV5-1 to TRBJ2-5; no firm D call. CDR1 and CDR2 from the germline V gene are SGHRS and YFSETQ. The V gene lost 4 bases and the J gene lost 1 base, with 8 bases spanning the gap. This CDR3 has 13 residues. The CDR3 reads CASSPASQETQYF. CDR3 nucleotides: TGCGCCAGCAGCCCCGCCAGCCAAGAGACCCAGTACTTC.

The chain employs TRBV11-2 and TRBJ2-7, with 10 bases matching TRBD1. V dropped 4 bases and J dropped 3; count of bases not matched to a gene: 6. Germline-derived CDR1 and CDR2 are SGHAT and FQNNGV. The CDR3 length is 15 residues. CDR3 nucleotides: TGTGCCAGCAGCTCCTGGACAGGGGGAAGCTACGAGCAGTACTTC. Translating it yields CASSSWTGGSYEQYF.

This chain joins TRBV19 and TRBJ1-1; D is unclear. Trimming stripped 5 bases from V and 1 base from J, with 23 bases between. CDR1 and CDR2 (germline): LNHDA, SQIVND (reference sequence). CDR3 length equals 18 residues. CDR3 sequence reads: CASSPLYDMGLENTEAFF. The CDR3 DNA reads TGTGCCAGTAGTCCCCTTTACGATATGGGCCTCGAGAACACTGAAGCTTTCTTT. Filled out from reference TRBV19 and TRBJ1-1, the complete variable domain reads DGGITQSPKYLFRKEGQNVTLSCEQNLNHDAMYWYRQDPGQGLRLIYYSQIVNDFQKGDIAEGYSVSREKKESFPLTVTSAQKNPTAFYLCASSPLYDMGLENTEAFFGQGTRLTVV.

This clone has just one count. This chain connects TRBV5-1 to TRBJ1-5, with D possibly TRBD1 on 6 matching bases. The CDR3 runs to 13 residues. V lost 7 bases to trimming and J lost 3 bases, with 11 bases between them. The germline V gene has CDR1 SGHRS and CDR2 YFSETQ. The CDR3 sequence: CASADSPNQPQHF. The DNA of the CDR3 is TGCGCCAGCGCGGACAGCCCCAATCAGCCCCAGCATTTT.

The rearrangement uses TRBV19 and TRBJ1-2, with D possibly being TRBD1 (6 bases). Germline V lookup: CDR1 LNHDA, CDR2 SQIVND (reference sequence). Deletions cut 6 bases from V and 1 base from J, with 12 bases between. The CDR3 is 14 amino acids. The CDR3 reads CASRKRDNNYGYTF. The CDR3 DNA is TGTGCCAGTAGGAAACGGGACAATAACTATGGCTACACCTTC.

This clone came up once. This CDR3 reads CASSATGFSSYEQYF. For the CDR3, the DNA is TGTGCCAGCAGCGCTACAGGGTTTAGCTCCTACGAGCAGTACTTC. The J gene is TRBJ2-7, the V gene TRBV9; maybe TRBD1 (6 bases). This CDR3 region has 15 residues. Germline CDR1 reads SGDLS; CDR2 reads YYNGEE. V gave up 3 bases and J gave up 0 bases, with 13 bases separating them.

The CDR3 region is CASSLRLTSTDTQYF. DNA for the CDR3: TGTGCCAGCAGTTTGCGTCTGACTAGCACAGATACGCAGTATTTT. V and J are TRBV28 and TRBJ2-3, with D hard to call. Germline-derived CDR1 and CDR2 are MDHEN and SYDVKM. The length of the CDR3 is 15 residues. V lost 3 bases and J lost 0, with 10 bases in between. The full variable domain, its missing parts supplied by reference TRBV28 and TRBJ2-3, is DVKVTQSSRYLVKRTGEKVFLECVQDMDHENMFWYRQDPGLGLRLIYFSYDVKMKEKGDIPEGYSVSREKKERFSLILESASTNQTSMYLCASSLRLTSTDTQYFGPGTRLTVL.

The CDR3 protein is CASSLGPSLNYGYTF. The CDR3 nucleotides are TGTGCCAGCAGCTTAGGTCCAAGCCTTAACTATGGCTACACCTTC. V usage is TRBV7-2 and J usage is TRBJ1-2; D unresolved. The CDR3 has 15 residues. Trimming took 1 base from V and 1 from J, leaving 10 bases between them. Germline V gene sequence: CDR1 SGHTA, CDR2 FQGNSA. Looking up the rest from reference TRBV7-2 and TRBJ1-2 gives the full variable domain: GAGVSQSPSNKVTEKGKDVELRCDPISGHTALYWYRQSLGQGLEFLIYFQGNSAPDKSGLPSDRFSAERTGGSVSTLTIQRTQQEDSAVYLCASSLGPSLNYGYTFGSGTRLTVV.

This clone showed up just once. This chain connects TRBV2 to TRBJ1-5; 8 positions agree with TRBD1. CDR3 size: 12 residues. Germline CDR1 is SNHLY and CDR2 is FYNNEI. Trimming at V came to 8 bases and at J to 5 bases, leaving 2 bases not matched to a gene. CDR3 sequence (DNA): TGTGCCAGCGGACAGGGCGATCAGCCCCAGCATTTT. This gives the protein CASGQGDQPQHF. The complete variable domain, with remaining parts taken from reference TRBV2 and TRBJ1-5, reads EPEVTQTPSHQVTQMGQEVILRCVPISNHLYFYWYRQILGQKVEFLVSFYNNEISEKSEIFDDQFSVERPDGSNFTLKIRSTKLEDSAMYFCASGQGDQPQHFGDGTRLSIL.

The V call is TRBV9, the J call TRBJ2-1, with 7 bases identical to TRBD1. CDR3 length: 14 residues. Looked up from germline, CDR1 is SGDLS and CDR2 is YYNGEE. J was trimmed by 9 bases and V by 5 bases; bases with no gene match: 11. The CDR3 coding sequence is TGTGCCAGCAGGACCGGGCCAGGGGGTGGTGAGCAGTTCTTC. Translation gives CASRTGPGGGEQFF.

The chain uses TRBV2 and TRBJ1-2; D remains unclear. Trimming left V 8 bases short and J 3 bases short, with 7 bases between. The germline CDR1 and CDR2 sequences are SNHLY and FYNNEI. This CDR3 comprises 11 residues. CDR3 residues: CASQEYYGYTF. CDR3 nucleotide sequence: TGTGCCAGCCAAGAGTACTATGGCTACACCTTC.

This clone was seen a handful of times. V usage is TRBV11-2 and J usage is TRBJ2-7, with unresolved D. The CDR3 is made up of 13 amino acids. Looked up from germline, CDR1 is SGHAT and CDR2 is FQNNGV. The ends were cut back, 3 bases at V and 11 bases at J, with 17 bases in the middle. The CDR3 here is CASSLRVNPPEYF. In nucleotides, the CDR3 is TGTGCCAGCAGCTTGCGAGTGAATCCCCCCGAGTACTTC.

The chain is built from TRBV7-3 and TRBJ2-3, with 9 bases lining up with TRBD2. The V segment lost 0 bases and the J segment 2 bases; nucleotides outside the gene matches: 12. Germline lookup yields CDR1 SGHTA and CDR2 FQGTGA. The CDR3 loop spans 19 amino acids. The CDR3 protein is CASSLTAGGLRGNTDTQYF. CDR3 DNA: TGTGCCAGCAGCTTAACCGCGGGAGGGCTTCGAGGGAACACAGATACGCAGTATTTT.

J is TRBJ2-5 and V is TRBV19; possible D gene TRBD2, 5 bases. CDR3 length equals 14 residues. Germline V gene sequence: CDR1 LNHDA, CDR2 SQIVND (reference sequence). Between the trimmed V and J ends, which lost 5 bases and 4 bases, there was a span of 14 bases. CDR3 residues: CASSLSGIPETQYF. CDR3 nucleotides: TGTGCCAGTAGTCTCTCCGGGATACCAGAGACCCAGTACTTC.

The chain joins TRBV12-3 or TRBV12-4 to TRBJ2-7; perhaps TRBD2 as D (7 bases). This CDR3 is 13 amino acids long. V was shortened by 5 bases and J by 1 base, with 9 bases between the two germline ends. The CDR3 DNA is TGTGCCAGCAGTAGGGGGGGGTCCTACGAGCAGTACTTC. This codes for CASSRGGSYEQYF.

The chain is built from TRBV2 and TRBJ2-2; D may be TRBD1 (5 bases). Trimming pared 5 bases from V and 5 bases from J, leaving 12 bases between. Germline CDR1 reads SNHLY; CDR2 reads FYNNEI. CDR3 size: 14 residues. The CDR3 reads CASSPRVGTGELFF. The CDR3 region has the DNA TGTGCCAGCAGTCCCAGGGTTGGAACCGGGGAGCTGTTTTTT.

This sequence joins TRBV7-2 and TRBJ2-5; D gene uncertain. This CDR3 is built from 16 residues. V was clipped by 7 bases and J by 0 bases, with 18 bases between them. Germline V gene lookup returns CDR1 SGHTA and CDR2 FQGNSA. In DNA, the CDR3 is TGTGCCAGCATACCACCTGGCGGTCCGTACCAAGAGACCCAGTACTTC. This translates into CASIPPGGPYQETQYF.

This CDR3 is CASEGQNTGELFF. The CDR3 region has the DNA TGTGCCAGCGAGGGACAGAACACCGGGGAGCTGTTTTTT. The J gene is TRBJ2-2, the V gene TRBV28, with a weak D call TRBD1 (6 bases). This CDR3 is 13 amino acids long. Germline V CDR1 and CDR2: MDHEN, SYDVKM. V lost 8 bases and J 1 base, leaving 8 bases between the germline ends.

The chain couples TRBV2 to TRBJ2-1, with 8 nucleotides matching TRBD2. With 6 bases clipped from V and 2 bases from J, the junction kept 6 bases outside the gene matches. The CDR3 runs to 15 residues. The germline gives CDR1 SNHLY, CDR2 FYNNEI. The CDR3 coding sequence is TGTGCCAGCAGCCGGGAGGGCCAAGCCTACAATGAGCAGTTCTTC. Translation gives CASSREGQAYNEQFF. The entire variable domain, with the rest obtained from reference TRBV2 and TRBJ2-1, is as follows: EPEVTQTPSHQVTQMGQEVILRCVPISNHLYFYWYRQILGQKVEFLVSFYNNEISEKSEIFDDQFSVERPDGSNFTLKIRSTKLEDSAMYFCASSREGQAYNEQFFGPGTRLTVL.

This chain uses TRBV10-3 with TRBJ2-2, with D possibly being TRBD1 (6 bases). Germline CDR1 ENHRY, CDR2 SYGVKD. The V end lost 4 bases, the J end lost 0 bases, and 12 bases lay between the germline ends. This CDR3 comprises 16 residues. The CDR3 nucleotides are TGTGCCATCAGTGGAACCACAGGGACGAACACCGGGGAGCTGTTTTTT. Translated, it gives CAISGTTGTNTGELFF.

The chain recombines TRBV7-3 with TRBJ2-2, with 8 bases that match TRBD2. V was clipped by 6 bases and J by 5 bases; unmatched bases: 8. The CDR3 length is 15 residues. Germline assignment: CDR1 SGHTA and CDR2 FQGTGA. In DNA, the CDR3 is TGTGCCAGCAGACCCCCCGGGACTAGGACCGGGGAGCTGTTTTTT. This codes for CASRPPGTRTGELFF.

This rearrangement joins TRBV10-3 to TRBJ1-6; no firm D call. The CDR3 consists of 15 residues. The V gene lost 5 bases and the J gene lost 6 bases, with 14 bases spanning the gap. Germline lookup yields CDR1 ENHRY and CDR2 SYGVKD. CDR3 sequence reads: CAISLNDGVNSPLHF. The CDR3 DNA sequence: TGTGCCATCAGTCTCAACGACGGGGTTAATTCACCCCTCCACTTT.

This clone was counted a few times. The chain joins TRBV6-6 to TRBJ1-5; 9 positions match TRBD1. The germline CDR1 and CDR2 sequences are MNHNY and SVGAGI (reference sequence). V gave up 7 bases and J gave up 6 bases; unmatched junction bases: 10. The CDR3 has 15 residues. The CDR3 is CASILTETGGQPQHF. The CDR3, as DNA: TGTGCCAGCATTCTAACCGAGACAGGGGGTCAGCCCCAGCATTTT.

This sequence joins TRBV11-2 and TRBJ1-2; D possibly corresponds to TRBD1 (5 bases). Germline V gene data show CDR1 as SGHAT and CDR2 as FQNNGV. The CDR3 has 13 residues. Deletions cut 1 base from V and 2 bases from J, with 5 bases between. Here the CDR3 DNA reads TGTGCCAGCAGCTTAGGGGGCAACTATGGCTACACCTTC. Protein product: CASSLGGNYGYTF.

The chain recombines TRBV9 with TRBJ2-7, with D maybe TRBD1 (6 bases). The CDR3 spans 15 residues. Trimming shortened V by 3 bases and J by 0 bases, and 13 bases separated the two germline ends. Germline values: CDR1 SGDLS, CDR2 YYNGEE. CDR3 sequence reads: CASSEGGDSSYEQYF. CDR3 DNA sequence: TGTGCCAGCAGCGAAGGGGGAGATAGCTCCTACGAGCAGTACTTC. The complete variable domain, with remaining parts taken from reference TRBV9 and TRBJ2-7, reads DSGVTQTPKHLITATGQRVTLRCSPRSGDLSVYWYQQSLDQGLQFLIQYYNGEERAKGNILERFSAQQFPDLHSELNLSSLELGDSALYFCASSEGGDSSYEQYFGPGTRLTVT.

The chain recombines TRBV5-1 with TRBJ2-3; D unresolved. The V end lost 0 bases, the J end lost 5 bases, and 10 bases lay between the germline ends. The germline V gene encodes CDR1 SGHRS and CDR2 YFSETQ. There are 14 residues in the CDR3. The CDR3 reads CASSLVAGKDTQYF. CDR3 sequence (DNA): TGCGCCAGCAGCTTGGTGGCAGGCAAAGATACGCAGTATTTT.

This chain joins TRBV2 and TRBJ1-1, with a possible D match to TRBD1 (6 bases). Germline V gene lookup returns CDR1 SNHLY and CDR2 FYNNEI. Trimming left V 5 bases short and J 0 bases short, with 13 bases between. CDR3 size: 15 residues. Here the CDR3 reads CASSTNRDLNTEAFF. As DNA, the CDR3 is TGTGCCAGCAGTACCAACAGGGATTTGAACACTGAAGCTTTCTTT. The full variable domain, its missing parts supplied by reference TRBV2 and TRBJ1-1, is EPEVTQTPSHQVTQMGQEVILRCVPISNHLYFYWYRQILGQKVEFLVSFYNNEISEKSEIFDDQFSVERPDGSNFTLKIRSTKLEDSAMYFCASSTNRDLNTEAFFGQGTRLTVV.